These 24 T cell receptor beta chains originate from one sample sequenced in a study of glioma-infiltrating T cells. Amplification of TCR alpha and beta CDR3 regions from RNA used iRepertoire nested multiplex PCR. TCRdb re-called the multiplex PCR reads with MiXCR, one entry per CDR3 protein. This sample has 20,000 to 25,000 distinct CDR3 sequences, with just under 25% found just once. Sequencing was performed on glioma tissue, nonneoplastic brain tissue, or PBMCs (not recorded which). Source of these receptors: a human donor with low-grade glioma or glioblastoma, undergoing nonglioma brain surgery, or in good health (not recorded which).

This clonotype was detected a few times. The J gene is TRBJ1-2, the V gene TRBV11-2, with TRBD1 matching over 8 bases. This CDR3 has 15 residues. Germline V gives CDR1 SGHAT, CDR2 FQNNGV. V gave up 1 base and J gave up 3 bases; unmatched junction bases: 4. CDR3 in amino acids: CASSLVAGGDYGYTF. The CDR3 coding sequence is TGTGCCAGCAGCTTAGTAGCAGGGGGCGACTATGGCTACACCTTC.

The chain recombines TRBV19 with TRBJ2-7, with D possibly matching TRBD1 (6 bases). Looked up from germline, CDR1 is LNHDA and CDR2 is SQIVND (reference sequence). The V end was cut by 5 bases, the J end by 0 bases, with 11 bases between. This CDR3 region has 14 residues. The CDR3 DNA sequence: TGTGCCAGTAGTGAATGGGACACCTCCTACGAGCAGTACTTC. This codes for CASSEWDTSYEQYF.

The CDR3 DNA is TGTGCCAGCAGTTTAGAGGGACGGTTCTACTCTGGAAACACCATATATTTT. Its protein is CASSLEGRFYSGNTIYF. The rearrangement links TRBV12-3 or TRBV12-4 to TRBJ1-3, with D perhaps matching TRBD1 (5 bases). The CDR3 has 17 amino acids. V lost 1 base, J lost 0 bases, and 13 bases lay in between.

This clonotype has ten or more counts. The gene calls are TRBV4-3 and TRBJ1-1, with D possibly matching TRBD1 (5 bases). The V end lost 0 bases, the J end lost 2 bases, and 10 bases lay between the germline ends. The CDR3 covers 15 residues. CDR1 is LGHNA, CDR2 YSLEER, per germline. The CDR3 here is CASSQEWRTNTEAFF. Written as DNA, the CDR3 is TGCGCCAGCAGCCAAGAATGGCGGACAAACACTGAAGCTTTCTTT.

This clonotype occurred a few times. V usage is TRBV30 and J usage is TRBJ1-1, with a weak D call TRBD1 (5 bases). This CDR3 comprises 13 residues. Germline-derived CDR1 and CDR2 are GTSNPN and SVGIG (reference sequence). Trimming stripped 2 bases from V and 3 bases from J, with 10 bases between. CDR3 amino acids: CAWSSRVDTEAFF. Written as DNA, the CDR3 is TGTGCCTGGAGTAGCAGGGTGGACACTGAAGCTTTCTTT.

This clonotype came up many times. V is TRBV27 and J is TRBJ2-5, with D possibly being TRBD1 (6 bases). Trimming pared 6 bases from V and 1 base from J, leaving 9 bases between. There are 13 residues in the CDR3. CDR1 and CDR2 from the germline V gene are MNHEY and SMNVEV (reference sequence). The CDR3 loop is CASRGHLQETQYF. In DNA form, the CDR3 reads TGTGCCAGCAGGGGACACCTCCAAGAGACCCAGTACTTC.

As for this clonotype: The final CDR3 position lacks the conserved phenylalanine or tryptophan, pointing to a likely read error. V usage is TRBV4-1 and J usage is TRBJ2-5; the D gene is possibly TRBD1 (5 bases). Germline V gene data show CDR1 as MGHRA and CDR2 as YSYEKL. The CDR3 length is 15 residues. Trimming left V 6 bases short and J 5 bases short, with 19 bases between. For the CDR3, the DNA is TGCGCCAGCAGAAGAGTGGGCAGGAGACAGGAGACCCAGTACCTC. The encoded protein is CASRRVGRRQETQYL.

This clonotype is medium-sized within its sample. The chain uses TRBV28 and TRBJ1-5; TRBD1 matches at 8 bases. The CDR3 spans 14 residues. CDR1 and CDR2 from the germline V gene are MDHEN and SYDVKM. V was pared by 5 bases and J by 5 bases, with 5 bases of the junction left unmatched. For the CDR3, the DNA is TGTGCCAGCAGTCAGACAGGGGACCATCAGCCCCAGCATTTT. Protein: CASSQTGDHQPQHF.

This clonotype was observed at least ten times. This CDR3 reads CASSQDRANTEAFF. For the CDR3, the DNA is TGCGCCAGCAGCCAAGATCGGGCTAACACTGAAGCTTTCTTT. V and J are TRBV4-3 and TRBJ1-1; D gene uncertain. The V gene's germline CDR1 is LGHNA and CDR2 YSLEER. CDR3 length equals 14 residues. The V gene lost 0 bases and the J gene lost 2 bases, with 7 bases spanning the gap.

Note on this clonotype: The junction departs from germline at one end; a sequencing error may be responsible. V gene TRBV28 combines with J gene TRBJ2-7; possibly TRBD2 for D (5 bases). Per the germline V gene, CDR1 is MDHEN and CDR2 is SYDVKM. CDR3 length: 13 amino acids. The chain's CDR3 is CTSGLGALYEQYF. The CDR3 nucleotides read TGTACCAGCGGCTTGGGAGCCCTCTACGAGCAGTACTTC.

As for this clonotype: One end of the junction does not line up with germline, which may come from a read error. The rearrangement uses TRBV10-2 and TRBJ2-3; D is uncertain. The J call may not be correct, given that the DNA end is closer to TRBJ1-1. Germline-derived CDR1 and CDR2 are WSHSY and SAAADI. The CDR3 is 15 amino acids. The CDR3: CARSETFTRDTEAFF. The DNA of the CDR3 is TGCGCCCGCAGTGAGACATTCACTAGGGACACTGAAGCTTTCTTT.

This clonotype has at least ten counts. The rearrangement uses TRBV20-1 and TRBJ1-4; D unresolved. In germline, CDR1 is DFQATT, CDR2 SNEGSKA (reference sequence). This CDR3 region has 13 residues. The V end was cut by 5 bases, the J end by 8 bases, with 15 bases between. Here the CDR3 reads CSAVTINGEKLFF. The CDR3 nucleotides are TGCAGTGCTGTCACAATCAACGGGGAAAAACTGTTTTTT.

This clonotype occurred many times. The V gene is TRBV28, the J gene TRBJ1-6, with TRBD1 as a possible D gene (6 bases). The CDR3 runs to 15 residues. The V end lost 5 bases, the J end lost 0 bases, and 8 bases lay between the germline ends. The germline V gene encodes CDR1 MDHEN and CDR2 SYDVKM. For the CDR3, the DNA is TGTGCCAGCAGTCAAGGGGGCTCCTATAATTCACCCCTCCACTTT. Protein sequence: CASSQGGSYNSPLHF.

In its sample, this clonotype was seen many times. The rearrangement links TRBV27 to TRBJ2-4; TRBD2 matches 8 bases. CDR3 size: 15 residues. With V trimmed by 1 base and J by 8 bases, 7 bases remained unmatched. The germline CDR1 and CDR2 sequences are MNHEY and SMNVEV (reference sequence). CDR3 DNA: TGTGCCAGCAGTTTATTCGGGGGGGGCCGGGACATTCAGTACTTC. Translating it yields CASSLFGGGRDIQYF.

The genes are TRBV18 and TRBJ2-4; 7 bases fit TRBD2. CDR3 length: 18 amino acids. The V gene's germline CDR1 is KGHSH and CDR2 LQKENI. Trimming at V came to 3 bases and at J to 0 bases, leaving 11 bases not matched to a gene. CDR3 in DNA: TGTGCCAGCTCACCGGCTGTTAGCGGGCCTATAGCCAAAAACATTCAGTACTTC. It specifies CASSPAVSGPIAKNIQYF.

On this clonotype: The CDR3 end shows no conserved phenylalanine or tryptophan, and so a read error is likely. V is TRBV6-2 or TRBV6-3 and J is TRBJ1-1, with D tentatively TRBD1 (5 bases). V shed 8 bases and J shed 4 bases, with 5 bases lying between them. The CDR3 extends over 10 amino acids. The V gene's germline CDR1 is MNHEY and CDR2 SVGEGT. CDR3: CASGGTEAFP. CDR3 in DNA: TGTGCCAGCGGGGGCACTGAAGCTTTCCCT.

The chain couples TRBV12-3 or TRBV12-4 to TRBJ1-2; no clear D gene. The CDR3 runs to 15 residues. The germline V and J ends were trimmed by 6 bases and 5 bases, with 19 bases remaining between them. The chain's CDR3 is CASSLRAPGEYGYTF. CDR3 DNA: TGTGCCAGCAGCCTAAGGGCCCCTGGGGAATATGGCTACACCTTC.

Worth noting for this clonotype: This may be a read error, as it is one base from a much larger clone. The chain employs TRBV28 and TRBJ2-1; D unresolved. CDR3 length: 14 residues. CDR1 is MDHEN, CDR2 SYDVKM, per germline. DNA of the CDR3: TGTGCCAGCAGTTTTAGAATCTCCCACAATGAGCAGTTCTTC. It yields the protein CASSFRISHNEQFF.

This clonotype was found many times. The DNA of the CDR3 is TGCAGTGCTGGGCGGGATCCGCTACCCTCCTACGAGCAGTACTTC. Its translation: CSAGRDPLPSYEQYF. The chain carries TRBV20-1 and TRBJ2-7, with TRBD2 as a possible D gene (6 bases). This CDR3 has 15 amino acids. V dropped 5 bases and J dropped 0 bases, with 17 bases sitting between them. Germline values: CDR1 DFQATT, CDR2 SNEGSKA (reference sequence).

Worth noting for this clonotype: It may be a read error: a sequence one base away is much more abundant. The genes are TRBV28 and TRBJ1-1; D not resolved. The germline V gene encodes CDR1 MDHEN and CDR2 SYDVKM. This CDR3 is 11 amino acids long. As DNA, the CDR3 is TGTGCCAGCAGGAAGAACACTGAAGCTTTATTT. This encodes CASRKNTEALF.

This clonotype has ten or more counts. The chain recombines TRBV9 with TRBJ1-6, with 8 bases that match TRBD1. CDR3 size: 14 residues. The germline V gene encodes CDR1 SGDLS and CDR2 YYNGEE. J lost 6 bases, V lost 3 bases, and 2 bases had no gene match. The CDR3 nucleotides are TGTGCCAGCAGCGGGACAGGGAGTAATTCACCCCTCCACTTT. Its protein is CASSGTGSNSPLHF.

Remarks on this clonotype: At one boundary the junction diverges from the germline segment, which might be a read error. The chain uses TRBV4-1 and TRBJ1-2; D may be TRBD1 (5 bases). The germline V gene has CDR1 MGHRA and CDR2 YSYEKL. CDR3 length equals 13 residues. The CDR3 loop reads CASSPDGTNGCTF. The CDR3 region has the DNA TGCGCCAGCAGCCCGGACGGGACGAATGGCTGCACCTTC.

This clonotype rates as medium-sized (0.01 to 0.1%). The chain combines TRBV12-3 or TRBV12-4 with TRBJ1-1; TRBD1 agrees at 7 bases. The CDR3 is 14 amino acids. After removal of 8 bases from V and 1 base from J, the junction contained 7 bases not matched to a gene. CDR3 DNA sequence: TGTGCCAGCCTCCCGACAGGGCCGAACACTGAAGCTTTCTTT. Residues: CASLPTGPNTEAFF.

This clonotype has more than one count but fewer than ten. This rearrangement joins TRBV28 to TRBJ1-1; D unresolved. V was clipped by 5 bases and J by 8 bases, with 15 bases between them. CDR3 size: 13 residues. The V gene's germline CDR1 is MDHEN and CDR2 SYDVKM. CDR3 protein: CASSDSIPTEAFF. DNA for the CDR3: TGTGCCAGCAGTGATTCGATCCCGACAGAAGCTTTCTTT. Full variable domain (outside the CDR3, taken from reference TRBV28 and TRBJ1-1): DVKVTQSSRYLVKRTGEKVFLECVQDMDHENMFWYRQDPGLGLRLIYFSYDVKMKEKGDIPEGYSVSREKKERFSLILESASTNQTSMYLCASSDSIPTEAFFGQGTRLTVV.